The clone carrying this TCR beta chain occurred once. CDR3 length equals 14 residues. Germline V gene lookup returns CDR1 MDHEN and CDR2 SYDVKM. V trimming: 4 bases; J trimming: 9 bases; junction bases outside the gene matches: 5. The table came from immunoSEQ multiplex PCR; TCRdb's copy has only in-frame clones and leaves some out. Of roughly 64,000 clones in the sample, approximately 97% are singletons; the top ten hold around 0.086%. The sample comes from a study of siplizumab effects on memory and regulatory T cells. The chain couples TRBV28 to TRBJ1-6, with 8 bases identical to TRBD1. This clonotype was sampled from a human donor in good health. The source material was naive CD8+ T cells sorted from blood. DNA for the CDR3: TGTGCCAGCAGTTGGGGACAGGAGGGTTCACCCCTCCACTTT. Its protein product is CASSWGQEGSPLHF.